Following are 28 T cell receptor beta chains from one sample sequenced in a study of cytomegalovirus exposure and HLA in healthy donors. A multiplex PCR was run with 60 Vbeta primers and 13 Jbeta primers. TCRdb's copy holds only in-frame clones and misses some; the assay was immunoSEQ multiplex PCR. The repertoire holds about 95,000 clones, with roughly 71% as singletons. The sample taken for sequencing was PBMCs. These receptors all stem from a middle-aged woman in good health and CMV-seronegative.

The chain uses TRBV7-2 and TRBJ1-4, with a tentative D call TRBD1 (5 bases). Germline V CDR1 and CDR2: SGHTA, FQGNSA. Trimming removed 6 bases from V and 7 bases from J, with 12 bases in between. This CDR3 spans 13 amino acids. Here the CDR3 reads CASRRTFFEKLFF. The DNA for the CDR3 is TGTGCCAGCAGAAGGACATTTTTTGAAAAACTGTTTTTT.

This sequence joins TRBV6-1 and TRBJ2-5; D call uncertain. V was pared by 4 bases and J by 3 bases, with 9 bases between. The CDR3 is 13 amino acids. Germline CDR1 is MNHNS and CDR2 is SASEGT. The CDR3 bases are TGTGCCAGCAGTGTCGAACTTGAAGAGACCCAGTACTTC. Translation gives CASSVELEETQYF.

The rearrangement joins TRBV4-3 to TRBJ2-3, with 7 bases matching TRBD2. Per the germline V gene, CDR1 is LGHNA and CDR2 is YSLEER. The length of the CDR3 is 19 residues. V lost 0 bases and J lost 0; bases outside the gene matches: 12. The CDR3, as DNA: TGCGCCAGCAGCCAAGATGGTCGCGGGGGACCCTATAGCACAGATACGCAGTATTTT. It translates to CASSQDGRGGPYSTDTQYF.

The chain carries TRBV7-2 and TRBJ1-1; maybe TRBD1 (6 bases). In germline, CDR1 is SGHTA, CDR2 FQGNSA. Trimming pared 2 bases from V and 4 bases from J, leaving 8 bases between. The CDR3 extends over 13 amino acids. CDR3 region: CASSLQGPTEAFF. The CDR3 DNA reads as TGTGCCAGCAGCTTACAGGGGCCCACTGAAGCTTTCTTT.

The chain has TRBV5-1 and TRBJ1-4, with a possible D match to TRBD1 (6 bases). The V and J ends lost 2 bases and 2 bases respectively, with 7 bases between them. This CDR3 contains 14 residues. The germline gives CDR1 SGHRS, CDR2 YFSETQ. The CDR3 region has the DNA TGCGCCAGCAGCTTCACAGGGACTAATGAAAAACTGTTTTTT. It encodes CASSFTGTNEKLFF. Using reference TRBV5-1 and TRBJ1-4 for the parts outside the CDR3, the full variable domain is KAGVTQTPRYLIKTRGQQVTLSCSPISGHRSVSWYQQTPGQGLQFLFEYFSETQRNKGNFPGRFSGRQFSNSRSEMNVSTLELGDSALYLCASSFTGTNEKLFFGSGTQLSVL.

This chain uses TRBV2 with TRBJ2-7, with 9 bases that match TRBD1. The CDR3 is 14 residues long. V shed 7 bases, J shed 4 bases, and the junction held 8 bases outside the gene matches. Germline V lookup: CDR1 SNHLY, CDR2 FYNNEI. CDR3 DNA: TGTGCCAGCACCAATTTGGGACAGGGTTACGAGCAGTACTTC. Protein: CASTNLGQGYEQYF.

The V gene is TRBV30, the J gene TRBJ2-1; D not resolved. V was trimmed by 2 bases and J by 6 bases, leaving 11 bases between them. Germline values: CDR1 GTSNPN, CDR2 SVGIG (reference sequence). The CDR3 has 13 amino acids. The CDR3 nucleotides are TGTGCCTGGAGTTCAGGTTTGTCCAATGAGCAGTTCTTC. It specifies CAWSSGLSNEQFF.

The chain couples TRBV5-4 to TRBJ2-3, with 13 bases lining up with TRBD2. Germline CDR1 SGHNT, CDR2 YYREEE (reference sequence). The V segment lost 3 bases and the J segment 1 base; nucleotides outside the gene matches: 11. The CDR3 covers 19 residues. This CDR3 is CASSSGLAGPGRGTDTQYF. For the CDR3, the DNA is TGTGCCAGCAGCTCGGGACTAGCGGGACCGGGGCGGGGCACAGATACGCAGTATTTT.

The chain has TRBV7-6 and TRBJ2-7, with 7 bases identical to TRBD1. The germline CDR1 and CDR2 sequences are SGHVS and FNYEAQ. This CDR3 spans 12 amino acids. J gave up 7 bases and V 5 bases, and 5 bases lay outside the gene matches. In nucleotides, the CDR3 is TGTGCCAGCAGCCACAGGGGTGAGGAGCAGTACTTC. Translating gives CASSHRGEEQYF.

The V call is TRBV30, the J call TRBJ1-2; D unclear. The CDR3 extends over 13 amino acids. CDR1 GTSNPN and CDR2 SVGIG come from the germline V gene (reference sequence). Trimming removed 3 bases from V and 2 bases from J, with 10 bases in between. The CDR3 nucleotides read TGTGCCTGGAGCGTAAGCCCAAACTATGGCTACACCTTC. This codes for CAWSVSPNYGYTF.

This chain joins TRBV7-9 and TRBJ2-1; 7 nucleotides align to TRBD1. Germline V gene lookup returns CDR1 SEHNR and CDR2 FQNEAQ (reference sequence). CDR3 length: 16 amino acids. The ends lost 1 base at V and 6 bases at J; junction bases unmatched: 9. The CDR3 DNA sequence: TGTGCCAGCAGCTTAGGAGGTAGGGGGCTGGGCAATGAGCAGTTCTTC. Protein: CASSLGGRGLGNEQFF.

The chain carries TRBV5-1 and TRBJ2-7; 7 nucleotides match TRBD2. This CDR3 is 15 amino acids long. CDR1 is SGHRS, CDR2 YFSETQ, per germline. V trimming: 0 bases; J trimming: 3 bases; junction bases outside the gene matches: 6. The CDR3 loop is CASSLDPGGFYEQYF. The CDR3 DNA reads TGCGCCAGCAGCTTGGATCCGGGGGGATTCTACGAGCAGTACTTC. The complete variable domain, with remaining parts taken from reference TRBV5-1 and TRBJ2-7, reads KAGVTQTPRYLIKTRGQQVTLSCSPISGHRSVSWYQQTPGQGLQFLFEYFSETQRNKGNFPGRFSGRQFSNSRSEMNVSTLELGDSALYLCASSLDPGGFYEQYFGPGTRLTVT.

The genes are TRBV6-6 and TRBJ1-1; D not resolved. Germline V gives CDR1 MNHNY, CDR2 SVGAGI (reference sequence). Trimming cost V 2 bases and J 6 bases, with 10 bases left between them. The CDR3 is 13 residues long. CDR3 nucleotide sequence: TGTGCCAGCAGTTACGTGGAGCTAGCTGAAGCTTTCTTT. Residues: CASSYVELAEAFF.

The rearrangement joins TRBV7-8 to TRBJ1-1, with 7 bases lining up with TRBD1. CDR1 and CDR2 from the germline V gene are SGHVS and FQNEAQ. CDR3 length: 15 amino acids. Trimming took 3 bases from V and 1 from J; bases not matched to a gene: 5. The CDR3 protein is CASSFNRGRNTEAFF. CDR3 sequence (DNA): TGTGCCAGCAGCTTCAACAGGGGAAGGAACACTGAAGCTTTCTTT.

This clone was found a few times. The chain recombines TRBV5-1 with TRBJ2-7; D possibly corresponds to TRBD2 (7 bases). The CDR3 is made up of 15 amino acids. Germline loops: CDR1 SGHRS, CDR2 YFSETQ. Trimming cost V 3 bases and J 0 bases, with 13 bases left between them. CDR3 sequence (DNA): TGCGCCAGCAGCTGGGACACGGGAGGCTCCTACGAGCAGTACTTC. Translating it yields CASSWDTGGSYEQYF.

The chain combines TRBV5-1 with TRBJ2-7, with a tentative D call TRBD2 (7 bases). Trimming removed 7 bases from V and 0 bases from J, with 11 bases in between. The CDR3 has 13 amino acids. The germline V gene encodes CDR1 SGHRS and CDR2 YFSETQ. As DNA, the CDR3 is TGCGCCAGCGGGGAGGGGGGCTCCTACGAGCAGTACTTC. As protein: CASGEGGSYEQYF.

The chain has TRBV5-4 and TRBJ2-2; 7 bases line up with TRBD1. Germline V lookup: CDR1 SGHNT, CDR2 YYREEE (reference sequence). V was clipped by 0 bases and J by 6 bases; unmatched bases: 8. This CDR3 spans 16 amino acids. The CDR3, as DNA: TGTGCCAGCAGCTTGGGTTCCGACAGGGTGGCCGGGGAGCTGTTTTTT. Translated: CASSLGSDRVAGELFF.

The gene calls are TRBV2 and TRBJ1-5; D unresolved. V dropped 7 bases and J dropped 3 bases, with 7 bases sitting between them. The CDR3 is made up of 12 amino acids. Germline-derived CDR1 and CDR2 are SNHLY and FYNNEI. The CDR3 loop reads CASMGSNQPQHF. CDR3 sequence (DNA): TGTGCCAGCATGGGCTCCAATCAGCCCCAGCATTTT.

A few counts support this clone. This sequence joins TRBV10-3 and TRBJ2-5, with 7 bases that match TRBD1. This CDR3 contains 14 residues. Trimming removed 2 bases from V and 1 base from J; junction bases left unmatched: 1. Germline assignment: CDR1 ENHRY and CDR2 SYGVKD. CDR3 nucleotides: TGTGCCATCAGTGAGGGACAGGCCCAAGAGACCCAGTACTTC. Amino acids: CAISEGQAQETQYF.

J is TRBJ2-7 and V is TRBV5-1; perhaps TRBD1 as D (6 bases). V was pared by 4 bases and J by 3 bases, with 11 bases between. In germline, CDR1 is SGHRS, CDR2 YFSETQ. This CDR3 contains 13 residues. In DNA, the CDR3 is TGCGCCAGCAGCATCGGACAGCGCTACGAGCAGTACTTC. Translating it yields CASSIGQRYEQYF. The full variable domain, with the rest looked up from reference TRBV5-1 and TRBJ2-7, is KAGVTQTPRYLIKTRGQQVTLSCSPISGHRSVSWYQQTPGQGLQFLFEYFSETQRNKGNFPGRFSGRQFSNSRSEMNVSTLELGDSALYLCASSIGQRYEQYFGPGTRLTVT.

The rearrangement uses TRBV29-1 and TRBJ1-2; D is undetermined. Trimming stripped 3 bases from V and 3 bases from J, with 20 bases between. Germline V gene lookup returns CDR1 SQVTM and CDR2 ANQGSEA. CDR3 size: 16 residues. CDR3 DNA: TGCAGCGTTGATTCCGGACTGCTTCGGCAGCACTATGGCTACACCTTC. This translates into CSVDSGLLRQHYGYTF.

V and J are TRBV7-2 and TRBJ1-5; possibly TRBD1 for D (6 bases). CDR1 and CDR2 (germline): SGHTA, FQGNSA. The CDR3 extends over 15 amino acids. V gave up 0 bases and J gave up 5 bases, with 11 bases separating them. The CDR3 region is CASSLAGGADQPQHF. In DNA form, the CDR3 reads TGTGCCAGCAGCTTAGCCGGGGGGGCGGATCAGCCCCAGCATTTT.

This chain links TRBV9 with TRBJ2-7, with TRBD2 identical over 10 bases. From germline, CDR1 is SGDLS and CDR2 YYNGEE. V was clipped by 4 bases and J by 2 bases; unmatched bases: 6. This CDR3 spans 15 amino acids. In DNA form, the CDR3 reads TGTGCCAGCAGCTACGGACTAGCGGAAACCTACGAGCAGTACTTC. Its translation is CASSYGLAETYEQYF.

The chain links TRBV7-8 to TRBJ1-1; 7 bases are shared with TRBD1. Germline CDR1 reads SGHVS; CDR2 reads FQNEAQ. V lost 5 bases to trimming and J lost 1 base; unmatched junction nucleotides: 4. The CDR3 has 14 amino acids. CDR3 in amino acids: CASSIRDRNTEAFF. DNA of the CDR3: TGTGCCAGCAGCATCCGGGACAGGAACACTGAAGCTTTCTTT.

This clone was picked up a small number of times. CDR3: CASSVSSNTDTQYF. The CDR3 region has the DNA TGTGCCAGCAGCGTGAGCTCCAATACAGATACGCAGTATTTT. V usage is TRBV5-4 and J usage is TRBJ2-3; no clear D. V lost 4 bases and J lost 3, with 12 bases in between. CDR3 length equals 14 residues. The germline CDR1 and CDR2 sequences are SGHNT and YYREEE (reference sequence).

The V gene is TRBV11-2, the J gene TRBJ1-6; 7 bases match TRBD1. V lost 5 bases, J lost 5 bases, and 6 bases stayed unmatched. CDR1 is SGHAT, CDR2 FQNNGV, per germline. CDR3 length: 15 residues. The CDR3, as DNA: TGTGCCAGCAGCCCCCGACAGGGAGATAATTCACCCCTCCACTTT. It yields the protein CASSPRQGDNSPLHF.

This sequence joins TRBV6-6 and TRBJ2-1; 10 nucleotides agree with TRBD2. The germline CDR1 and CDR2 sequences are MNHNY and SVGAGI (reference sequence). The CDR3 is made up of 15 amino acids. Germline trimming cut 2 bases from V and 5 bases from J; bases unmatched to any gene: 3. CDR3 sequence (DNA): TGTGCCAGCAGTTACACACTAGCGGGGCACAATGAGCAGTTCTTC. Its translation is CASSYTLAGHNEQFF.

V usage is TRBV7-2 and J usage is TRBJ2-1, with 9 bases aligning to TRBD1. V was pared by 5 bases and J by 8 bases, with 7 bases of the junction left unmatched. Germline lookup yields CDR1 SGHTA and CDR2 FQGNSA. This CDR3 spans 14 amino acids. The DNA of the CDR3 is TGTGCCAGCAGCGTACTGGACAGGGGCGATGAGCAGTTCTTC. The encoded protein is CASSVLDRGDEQFF.